The rows below give T cell receptor beta chains drawn from one sample of a study of metastatic and nonmetastatic thyroid tumors. With MiXCR, TCRdb called clones anew from the PCR reads. The sample includes 30,000 to 45,000 clones, about 26% seen only once; the top ten take roughly a tenth. The sample comprised blood. These receptors were obtained from a male donor with papillary thyroid cancer or a benign thyroid nodule (not recorded which). Some clones in this sample may be carry-over from other donors' samples. CDR3s include the opening cysteine and the closing phenylalanine or tryptophan. The D gene is left open where the match is weak. The size of a clone is reported for some rows only, either as once, few or many, or as a class for expanded clones.

clone_size,d_call,v_call,j_call,cdr3_aa,cdr3_nt
-,-,TRBV2,TRBJ2-2,CASRALAGGLGELFF,TGTGCCAGCAGGGCCTTAGCAGGCGGTCTCGGGGAGCTGTTTTTT
medium-sized,-,TRBV12-3/TRBV12-4,TRBJ1-1,CASTPRGTEAFF,TGTGCCAGCACCCCCCGGGGGACTGAAGCTTTCTTT
once,-,TRBV7-9,TRBJ2-5,CASSLAVQGGETQYF,TGTGCCAGCAGCTTAGCGGTACAGGGAGGAGAGACCCAGTACTTC
-,-,TRBV2,TRBJ2-4,CASSEIVVGVTENIQYF,TGTGCCAGCAGTGAAATCGTGGTTGGGGTAACCGAAAACATTCAGTACTTC
few,-,TRBV2,TRBJ2-3,CASSPNTKLGDTQYF,TGTGCCAGCAGTCCTAATACAAAACTGGGAGATACGCAGTATTTT
-,-,TRBV19,TRBJ1-2,CASSIDTRDGYTF,TGTGCCAGTAGTATAGATACCCGCGATGGCTACACCTTC
many,-,TRBV7-9,TRBJ2-6,CAREDLTGAGANVLTF,TGTGCCAGGGAAGACCTAACGGGCGCTGGGGCCAACGTCCTGACTTTC
few,TRBD2,TRBV6-6,TRBJ2-7,CASSYVGTSSYEQYF,TGTGCCAGCAGTTATGTTGGGACTAGCTCCTACGAGCAGTACTTC
many,-,TRBV29-1,TRBJ2-3,CSVEFINRGHTDTQYF,TGCAGCGTTGAATTTATCAACCGGGGACACACAGATACGCAGTATTTT
many,-,TRBV28,TRBJ2-2,CASSSPGTRPTGELFF,TGTGCCAGCAGTTCACCCGGGACACGCCCTACCGGGGAGCTGTTTTTT
many,-,TRBV20-1,TRBJ1-1,CSGSGKKAFF,TGCAGTGGTTCAGGGAAGAAAGCTTTCTTT
few,TRBD2,TRBV12-3/TRBV12-4,TRBJ2-1,CASSSRGGFKQFF,TGTGCCAGCAGTTCACGGGGAGGGTTTAAGCAGTTCTTC
few,TRBD1,TRBV6-4,TRBJ1-2,CGSSATSTGANHGYTF,TGTGGCAGCAGTGCCACCTCGACAGGGGCTAACCATGGCTACACCTTC
-,-,TRBV27,TRBJ2-7,CASRMTVHSYEQYF,TGTGCCAGTCGGATGACAGTCCATTCCTACGAGCAGTACTTC
many,-,TRBV5-1,TRBJ2-7,CASRPEYSYEQYF,TGCGCCAGCAGGCCGGAGTACTCCTACGAGCAGTACTTC
-,-,TRBV5-1,TRBJ2-7,CASSENQGEQYF,TGCGCCAGCAGTGAAAACCAGGGGGAGCAGTACTTC